The clone carrying this T cell receptor (beta chain) has a count of ten or more. Patients with other autoimmune diseases, uncontrolled infections, pregnancy or lactation were excluded. Germline CDR1 KGHDR, CDR2 SFDVKD. V lost 2 bases and J lost 4; bases outside the gene matches: 5. This CDR3 has 15 amino acids. The sample comes from a study of Graves' ophthalmopathy and Graves' hyperthyroidism. RNA served as the template for amplifying TCR beta CDR3 regions. An opening RT-PCR round employed HTBI primers and preceded a second-round multiplex PCR. TCRdb used MiXCR to reprocess the multiplex PCR reads, holding one entry per CDR3 protein. The repertoire holds approximately 460,000 distinct CDR3 sequences, under 15% seen once, with about a tenth in the top ten.

Sequences were obtained from blood. This clonotype was obtained from a woman younger than 45 with Graves' ophthalmopathy. The V gene is TRBV24-1, the J gene TRBJ2-5; 8 bases match TRBD1. CDR3 in DNA: TGTGCCACCAGTGATTCGGGACAGGTGGGAGAGACCCAGTACTTC. This translates into CATSDSGQVGETQYF.